A single sample gave rise to the 11 T cell receptor beta chains below, sequenced in a study of tumor and adjacent non-tumor tissue in lung cancer. A modified ARM-PCR protocol with three rounds of nested PCR amplified TCRbeta. TCRdb analysed the multiplex PCR reads with MiXCR anew, one entry per CDR3 protein. The table lists 95,000 to 150,000 distinct CDR3 sequences, roughly 64% of them singletons. RNA was extracted from bulk tissue without any cell sorting. Sequencing input: lung tumor tissue. Source of these receptors: a man under 40 with non-small cell lung cancer.

A word on this clonotype: A much larger clone is a single base away; this may be a read error. The CDR3 bases are TGCAGCGTTGTAGCGTTAACGTGGACTGAAGCTTTCTTT. This translates into CSVVALTWTEAFF. This chain connects TRBV29-1 to TRBJ1-1; D is undetermined. Trimming cost V 4 bases and J 5 bases, with 14 bases left between them. This CDR3 region has 13 residues. Per the germline V gene, CDR1 is SQVTM and CDR2 is ANQGSEA.

This clonotype was counted ten times or more. This rearrangement joins TRBV12-3 or TRBV12-4 to TRBJ2-7; D not certain. This CDR3 contains 11 residues. Trimming left V 5 bases short and J 4 bases short, with 6 bases between. The CDR3, as DNA: TGTGCCAGCAGTCTCGGGTACGAGCAGTACTTC. Translation: CASSLGYEQYF.

About this clonotype: A much larger clonotype is one base distant, so this may be a read error. The chain combines TRBV6-6 with TRBJ2-5; D is perhaps TRBD1 (5 bases). This CDR3 region has 15 residues. Germline V lookup: CDR1 MNHNY, CDR2 SVGAGI (reference sequence). DNA of the CDR3: TGTACCAGCAGTTACCGGGCAGGGATGCCCGAGACCCAGTACTTC. Residues: CTSSYRAGMPETQYF.

The chain is built from TRBV6-4 and TRBJ2-3; 8 bases line up with TRBD2. The V segment lost 4 bases and the J segment 3 bases; nucleotides outside the gene matches: 3. Germline-derived CDR1 and CDR2 are MRHNA and SNTAGT. This CDR3 comprises 14 residues. The chain's CDR3 is CASSGAGETDTQYF. The CDR3 nucleotides read TGTGCCAGCAGTGGAGCGGGAGAGACAGATACGCAGTATTTT.

Points on this clonotype: The conserved closing phenylalanine or tryptophan is absent in this CDR3, likely reflecting a read error. J is TRBJ2-5 and V is TRBV4-1; TRBD1 matches 11 bases. CDR1 is MGHRA, CDR2 YSYEKL, per germline. The CDR3 has 14 residues. In DNA, the CDR3 is TGCTCCAGCAGCTTGGACAGGGGGCAAGAGACACAGTACGTC. Protein product: CSSSLDRGQETQYV.

A note on this clonotype: The germline gene is not matched at one end of the junction; a read error may be the cause. This rearrangement joins TRBV11-1 to TRBJ2-1, with 13 bases fitting TRBD2. CDR1 and CDR2 (germline): SGHAT, FQDESV (reference sequence). This CDR3 contains 16 residues. The CDR3 coding sequence is TGTGCCTGCAGCTCGGGACTAGCGGGACACTTCAATGAGCAGTTCTTC. It encodes CACSSGLAGHFNEQFF.

As to this clonotype: It is unclear where the CDR3 begins or ends on the DNA, so no DNA is shown, and the CDR3 is as TCRdb lists it. The gene calls are TRBV6-2 or TRBV6-3 and TRBJ2-6. Including both end residues, the CDR3 is 15 amino acids long. Per the germline V gene, CDR1 is MNHEY and CDR2 is SVGEGT. The CDR3 spells CASSPWGTGANVETF.

The chain has TRBV20-1 and TRBJ2-7; unclear D gene. V was shortened by 3 bases and J by 6 bases, with 15 bases between the two germline ends. Germline CDR1 is DFQATT and CDR2 is SNEGSKA (reference sequence). The CDR3 is 13 amino acids. CDR3 sequence reads: CSASLAGVCEQYF. The CDR3 DNA sequence: TGCAGTGCTAGTTTAGCAGGAGTCTGCGAGCAGTACTTC.

This clonotype was seen repeatedly, ten times or more. The rearrangement links TRBV4-3 to TRBJ1-2; weak D call: TRBD1 (5 bases). The germline gives CDR1 LGHNA, CDR2 YSLEER. The CDR3 runs 16 residues. V lost 0 bases and J lost 0, with 11 bases in between. The CDR3 DNA is TGCGCCAGCAGCCAAGATCCAGGGTGGGCTAACTATGGCTACACCTTC. Protein product: CASSQDPGWANYGYTF.

To note about this clonotype: One end of the junction does not line up with germline, which may come from a read error. The chain is built from TRBV4-1 and TRBJ1-5; D ambiguous. CDR1 and CDR2 from the germline V gene are MGHRA and YSYEKL. This CDR3 has 15 residues. CDR3 sequence: CASNQEPKEGQLQHF. CDR3 DNA: TGCGCCAGCAACCAAGAGCCCAAAGAAGGTCAGCTCCAGCATTTT.

The table lists this clonotype with many counts. V usage is TRBV12-3 or TRBV12-4 and J usage is TRBJ2-1; D ambiguous. CDR3 length: 12 amino acids. V lost 2 bases to trimming and J lost 10 bases, with 9 bases between them. The CDR3 region is CASSLLDQEQFF. CDR3 sequence (DNA): TGTGCCAGCAGTTTACTAGATCAGGAGCAGTTCTTC.